A selection of T cell receptor beta chains follows, all from one sample in a study of lymphopenia after photon versus proton radiotherapy. The protocol was immunoSEQ multiplex PCR, while the TCRdb copy is restricted to in-frame clones and leaves out a portion. The sample gives 150,000 to 200,000 clones, about 85% of which show up once; about 4.7% is in the top ten. Specimen: peripheral blood, collected from a patient treated with photon-based radiotherapy. Receptors originate from a man between 50 and 59 years old with gastric cancer. CDR3s include the opening cysteine and the closing phenylalanine or tryptophan. A D gene is named only where the DNA matches it firmly. Size tells how often a clone was seen (once, few, many) or the class of an expanded clone, and some rows leave it out.

>.|17|TRBJ1-4|.|TRBV18
CASSPNLQSATNEKLFF
TGTGCCAGCTCACCTAATTTGCAGAGCGCAACTAATGAAAAACTGTTTTTT
>.|11|TRBJ2-7|TRBD1|TRBV28
CASQGAYEQYF
TGTGCCAGTCAGGGGGCGTACGAGCAGTACTTC
>.|13|TRBJ2-5|.|TRBV19
CASSIAREETQYF
TGTGCCAGTAGTATAGCCAGAGAGGAGACCCAGTACTTC
>.|14|TRBJ2-1|.|TRBV5-4
CASSLVGSYNEQFF
TGTGCCAGCAGCTTGGTCGGCTCCTACAATGAGCAGTTCTTC
>.|13|TRBJ1-5|.|TRBV27
CASSSGGLQPQHF
TGTGCCAGCAGTTCCGGGGGGCTACAGCCCCAGCATTTT
>.|15|TRBJ2-7|.|TRBV7-2
CASSLGVSGIYEQYF
TGTGCCAGCAGCTTAGGCGTCAGCGGAATTTACGAGCAGTACTTC
>.|15|TRBJ2-7|TRBD1|TRBV14
CASSPGTAIPYEQYF
TGTGCCAGCAGCCCTGGGACAGCCATCCCCTACGAGCAGTACTTC
>.|15|TRBJ2-7|.|TRBV6-5
CASSRGLQSSYEQYF
TGTGCCAGCAGTAGGGGACTTCAAAGCTCCTACGAGCAGTACTTC
>.|15|TRBJ1-1|.|TRBV18
CASSPSRGENTEAFF
TGTGCCAGCTCACCTTCTCGGGGAGAGAACACTGAAGCTTTCTTT
>.|13|TRBJ1-2|.|TRBV5-1
CASSFLQGHGYTF
TGCGCCAGCAGCTTCTTACAGGGCCATGGCTACACCTTC
>.|12|TRBJ2-1|TRBD2|TRBV7-2
CASSSSGLGSVF
TGTGCCAGCAGCTCCTCGGGACTAGGATCGGTCTTC
>few|14|TRBJ1-2|.|TRBV7-2
CASSLSTVSYGYTF
TGTGCCAGCAGCTTATCAACTGTAAGCTATGGCTACACCTTC
>.|15|TRBJ2-7|.|TRBV7-3
CASSIRQGGPYEQYF
TGTGCCAGCAGCATACGGCAGGGTGGTCCCTACGAGCAGTACTTC
>.|15|TRBJ2-7|TRBD2|TRBV5-6
CASSLLIRREREQYF
TGTGCCAGCAGCTTGTTGATAAGGCGGGAGCGGGAGCAGTACTTC
>.|16|TRBJ2-5|.|TRBV5-1
CASSLEGGGAGETQYF
TGCGCCAGCAGCTTGGAGGGAGGGGGCGCAGGGGAGACCCAGTACTTC
>.|15|TRBJ2-7|TRBD2|TRBV5-1
CASSSGGGLGYEQYF
TGCGCCAGCAGCTCTGGCGGGGGGCTGGGCTACGAGCAGTACTTC
>.|15|TRBJ2-1|TRBD1|TRBV7-9
CASSLARTGPNEQFF
TGTGCCAGCAGCTTAGCCAGGACAGGGCCCAATGAGCAGTTCTTC
>.|13|TRBJ1-2|TRBD1|TRBV6-5
CASSSSGDSPHTF
TGTGCCAGCAGTTCATCGGGGGACAGCCCACACACCTTC
>.|14|TRBJ1-2|TRBD1|TRBV6-5
CASSSTGQGYGYTF
TGTGCCAGCAGTTCGACGGGACAGGGCTATGGCTACACCTTC
>once|13|TRBJ1-1|.|TRBV5-1
CASSLASRAEAFF
TGCGCCAGCAGCTTAGCCTCTCGGGCGGAAGCTTTCTTT
>.|15|TRBJ2-1|TRBD1|TRBV5-1
CASSLRDRGTDEQFF
TGCGCCAGCAGCTTGCGGGACAGGGGAACGGATGAGCAGTTCTTC
>.|15|TRBJ2-7|.|TRBV18
CASSPRALARYEQYF
TGTGCCAGCTCACCACGGGCACTAGCTCGCTACGAGCAGTACTTC
>.|15|TRBJ2-7|.|TRBV5-1
CASSTGTLAYYEQYF
TGCGCCAGCAGTACCGGGACTCTCGCCTACTACGAGCAGTACTTC
>.|15|TRBJ2-3|.|TRBV27
CASGPLGLSTDTQYF
TGTGCCAGCGGACCATTGGGGTTGAGCACAGATACGCAGTATTTT
>.|14|TRBJ2-7|.|TRBV6-1
CASSEAEEAYEQYF
TGTGCCAGCAGTGAAGCAGAGGAGGCCTACGAGCAGTACTTC
>.|12|TRBJ1-5|.|TRBV15
CATSRGYQPQHF
TGTGCCACCAGCCGGGGGTATCAGCCCCAGCATTTT
>.|15|TRBJ1-1|.|TRBV27
CASSPARGQNTEAFF
TGTGCCAGCAGCCCGGCCCGGGGACAGAACACTGAAGCTTTCTTT
>.|15|TRBJ1-4|.|TRBV7-9
CASSPEGSTNEKLFF
TGTGCCAGCAGCCCGGAGGGGTCAACTAATGAAAAACTGTTTTTT
>.|14|TRBJ2-1|.|TRBV28
CASSLSGRVDEQFF
TGTGCCAGCAGTTTATCGGGCAGGGTGGATGAGCAGTTCTTC
>.|15|TRBJ1-1|.|TRBV15
CATSRDKGRRTEAFF
TGTGCCACCAGCAGAGACAAGGGCAGGAGGACTGAAGCTTTCTTT
>.|13|TRBJ1-5|TRBD1|TRBV2
CASTGQAEEPQHF
TGTGCCAGCACCGGACAGGCCGAAGAGCCCCAGCATTTT
>.|16|TRBJ1-5|.|TRBV19
CASSIDSSSGHQPQHF
TGTGCCAGTAGTATAGATTCTAGCTCAGGGCACCAGCCCCAGCATTTT
>once|15|TRBJ2-1|TRBD2|TRBV14
CASSQVGLAGTEQFF
TGTGCCAGCAGCCAAGTCGGACTAGCGGGAACTGAGCAGTTCTTC
>.|13|TRBJ1-5|.|TRBV6-1
CASSWDLNQPQHF
TGTGCCAGCAGTTGGGATCTCAATCAGCCCCAGCATTTT
>.|16|TRBJ2-3|TRBD1|TRBV4-1
CASRRTGGAGTDTQYF
TGCGCCAGCAGACGGACAGGGGGCGCAGGCACAGATACGCAGTATTTT
>.|14|TRBJ1-2|.|TRBV5-4
CASSLAGGYYGYTF
TGTGCCAGCAGCTTGGCTGGGGGATACTATGGCTACACCTTC
>.|13|TRBJ1-2|.|TRBV30
CAWSPQDNYGYTF
TGTGCCTGGAGCCCTCAGGATAACTATGGCTACACCTTC
>.|18|TRBJ2-1|.|TRBV30
CAWSVRPGGLSSYNEQFF
TGTGCCTGGAGTGTAAGGCCGGGGGGCCTCAGCTCCTACAATGAGCAGTTCTTC
>.|13|TRBJ2-1|TRBD1|TRBV7-9
CASSFNRGDGQFF
TGTGCCAGCAGCTTTAACAGGGGCGATGGGCAGTTCTTC
>.|13|TRBJ2-7|.|TRBV4-2
CASSKGLSYEQYF
TGTGCCAGCAGCAAGGGTCTTTCCTACGAGCAGTACTTC
>.|15|TRBJ2-1|TRBD2|TRBV27
CASSLPSGSYNEQFF
TGTGCCAGCAGTTTACCTAGCGGGAGTTACAATGAGCAGTTCTTC
>.|15|TRBJ2-1|.|TRBV7-6
CASSLVRGSFGEQFF
TGTGCCAGCAGCTTAGTTCGAGGGAGTTTTGGTGAGCAGTTCTTC
>.|13|TRBJ2-7|.|TRBV28
CASSLGKVAEQYF
TGTGCCAGCAGTTTGGGCAAGGTAGCCGAGCAGTACTTC
>.|13|TRBJ1-1|.|TRBV7-3
CASSLMQGTEAFF
TGTGCCAGCAGCTTAATGCAGGGCACTGAAGCTTTCTTT
>.|12|TRBJ2-1|.|TRBV9
CASSPQENEQFF
TGTGCCAGCAGCCCGCAGGAGAATGAGCAGTTCTTC
>.|11|TRBJ1-1|TRBD1|TRBV29-1
CSVVWTGEAFF
TGCAGCGTTGTTTGGACAGGTGAAGCTTTCTTT
>.|16|TRBJ2-3|.|TRBV7-2
CASSLARSSPADTQYF
TGTGCCAGCAGCTTAGCCCGGTCTAGCCCGGCAGATACGCAGTATTTT
>.|15|TRBJ2-1|TRBD2|TRBV5-4
CASTAIGTSGNEQFF
TGTGCCAGCACCGCCATCGGGACTAGCGGTAATGAGCAGTTCTTC
>.|15|TRBJ1-2|TRBD1|TRBV7-3
CASSSGTGGNYGYTF
TGTGCCAGCAGCTCCGGGACAGGGGGCAACTATGGCTACACCTTC
>.|15|TRBJ2-7|TRBD2|TRBV19
CASSRTSGSSYEQYF
TGTGCCAGTAGTAGGACTAGCGGCTCCTCCTACGAGCAGTACTTC
>.|15|TRBJ1-4|TRBD1|TRBV2
CASSGGTGGSEKLFF
TGTGCCAGCAGTGGCGGGACAGGGGGAAGTGAAAAACTGTTTTTT
>.|14|TRBJ1-1|.|TRBV2
CASKYQGPSTEAFF
TGTGCCAGCAAATATCAGGGCCCAAGTACTGAAGCTTTCTTT